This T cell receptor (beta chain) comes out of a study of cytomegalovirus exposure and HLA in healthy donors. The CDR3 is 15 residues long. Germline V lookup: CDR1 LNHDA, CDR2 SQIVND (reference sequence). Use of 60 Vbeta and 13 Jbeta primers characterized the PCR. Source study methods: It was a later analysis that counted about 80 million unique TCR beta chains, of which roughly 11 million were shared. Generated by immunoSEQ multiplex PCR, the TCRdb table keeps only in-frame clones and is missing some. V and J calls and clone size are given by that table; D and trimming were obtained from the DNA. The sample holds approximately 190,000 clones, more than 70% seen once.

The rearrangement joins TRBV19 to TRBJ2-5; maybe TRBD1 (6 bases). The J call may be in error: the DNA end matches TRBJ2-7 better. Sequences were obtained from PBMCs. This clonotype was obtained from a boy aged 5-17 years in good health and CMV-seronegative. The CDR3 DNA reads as TGTGCCAGTAGTGGGGGCCCCAGAGCGACGGCCGAGCAGTACTTC. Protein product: CASSGGPRATAEQYF.